The 8 T cell receptor beta chains below come from one sample, sequenced in a study of blood T cell repertoires in COVID-19. The protocol was immunoSEQ multiplex PCR, while the TCRdb copy is restricted to in-frame clones and leaves out a portion. The sample lists about 66,000 clones, around 92% seen once, with approximately 1.3% in the top ten. Sequencing input: peripheral blood. These receptors were taken from a man aged 55-75 years with acute or convalescent COVID-19.

V is TRBV6-5 and J is TRBJ1-2; TRBD1 matches at 9 bases. J gave up 6 bases and V 6 bases, and 11 bases lay outside the gene matches. The CDR3 runs 15 residues. Looked up from germline, CDR1 is MNHEY and CDR2 is SVGAGI. The CDR3 reads CASSGDRVSRDGYTF. CDR3 nucleotides: TGTGCCAGCAGCGGGGACAGGGTCTCTCGCGATGGCTACACCTTC.

This clone was picked up one time. V usage is TRBV28 and J usage is TRBJ1-1; D remains unclear. CDR3 length equals 12 residues. Trimming stripped 8 bases from V and 6 bases from J, with 13 bases between. Germline CDR1 is MDHEN and CDR2 is SYDVKM. For the CDR3, the DNA is TGTGCCAGCGCGCTCTTGAAGTCTGAAGCTTTCTTT. This encodes CASALLKSEAFF.

The chain uses TRBV11-1 and TRBJ2-7, with TRBD1 matching 8 bases. Germline V gene sequence: CDR1 SGHAT, CDR2 FQDESV (reference sequence). This CDR3 is 16 amino acids long. V trimming: 1 base; J trimming: 5 bases; junction bases outside the gene matches: 10. The CDR3 here is CASSLDGRQGPHEQYF. The CDR3, as DNA: TGTGCCAGCAGCTTAGATGGGAGACAGGGGCCGCACGAGCAGTACTTC.

The genes are TRBV10-3 and TRBJ1-5; 10 nucleotides align to TRBD1. After removal of 2 bases from V and 6 bases from J, the junction contained 16 bases not matched to a gene. The CDR3 length is 19 residues. Germline values: CDR1 ENHRY, CDR2 SYGVKD. CDR3 in DNA: TGTGCCATCAGTGAGCTCCCGTTGGACAGGGGGTTGGGGGGTCAGCCCCAGCATTTT. Translation: CAISELPLDRGLGGQPQHF.

The chain joins TRBV19 to TRBJ1-3; tentative D call: TRBD1 (5 bases). This CDR3 has 15 residues. Germline CDR1 LNHDA, CDR2 SQIVND (reference sequence). With 6 bases removed from V and 0 bases from J, the gap between germline ends came to 12 bases. DNA of the CDR3: TGTGCCAGTAGGCGACAGCCTCACTCTGGAAACACCATATATTTT. This encodes CASRRQPHSGNTIYF.

Here the CDR3 reads CSVESSGNTEAFF. The CDR3 DNA follows: TGCAGCGTTGAGTCCAGCGGGAACACTGAAGCTTTCTTT. This sequence joins TRBV29-1 and TRBJ1-1; D is unresolved. Germline lookup yields CDR1 SQVTM and CDR2 ANQGSEA. V was cut by 3 bases and J by 1 base, with 9 bases left in between. CDR3 length: 13 amino acids.

The rearrangement joins TRBV29-1 to TRBJ2-2; weak D call: TRBD2 (6 bases). The CDR3 is 13 residues long. Looked up from germline, CDR1 is SQVTM and CDR2 is ANQGSEA. V lost 7 bases, J lost 2 bases, and 11 bases lay in between. This CDR3 reads CSARESNTGELFF. The CDR3 DNA reads TGCAGCGCCCGGGAGTCTAACACCGGGGAGCTGTTTTTT.

This clone has only one observation. The V gene is TRBV6-5, the J gene TRBJ1-1; weak D call: TRBD1 (6 bases). Germline V CDR1 and CDR2: MNHEY, SVGAGI. Trimming left V 7 bases short and J 1 base short, with 16 bases between. The CDR3 has 15 amino acids. The CDR3: CASIPSNRANTEAFF. The CDR3 DNA is TGTGCCAGCATCCCCTCCAACAGGGCGAACACTGAAGCTTTCTTT.